What follows describes a single TCR beta chain. The sample comes from a study of blood T cell repertoires in COVID-19. CDR1 SGHAT and CDR2 FQNNGV come from the germline V gene. The J segment lost 5 bases and the V segment lost 5 bases, leaving 10 bases of the junction unmatched. The CDR3 length is 15 residues. Here immunoSEQ multiplex PCR was the method, and the copy in TCRdb shows in-frame clones only, minus some. The sample shows a few hundred thousand clones, about 79% of them seen only once. The origin of this receptor is an elderly man with acute or convalescent COVID-19. The source material was peripheral blood. The rearrangement joins TRBV11-2 to TRBJ2-7, with 9 positions matching TRBD1. Here the CDR3 reads CASSPGTGYSHEQYF. The CDR3, as DNA: TGTGCCAGCAGCCCAGGGACAGGGTATTCCCACGAGCAGTACTTC.